Listed below are T cell receptor beta chains from one sample, sequenced in a study of OX40 agonist ivuxolimab in advanced cancers. Clones were sequenced by immunoSEQ multiplex PCR, and TCRdb holds only the in-frame ones, with some missing. The table includes about 64,000 clones, around 80% detected once. The source was CD4+ or CD8+ T cells sorted from blood, collected in a trial of the OX40 agonist ivuxolimab. The source is an adult with an advanced solid tumor such as melanoma, head and neck, liver or kidney cancer. Both conserved end residues are part of each CDR3. The D gene is left open where the match is weak. Only part of the rows carry a size: once, few, many, or a class if the clone is expanded.

d_gene	v_gene	j_gene	abundance	CDR3aa	CDR3nt
TRBD1	TRBV29-1	TRBJ1-2	NA	CSVGGQNSVYGYTF	TGCAGCGTTGGGGGACAGAATTCGGTCTATGGCTACACCTTC
TRBD1	TRBV7-8	TRBJ1-5	NA	CASSFPGQGNQPQHF	TGTGCCAGCAGCTTTCCGGGACAGGGTAATCAGCCCCAGCATTTT
NA	TRBV28	TRBJ2-2	few	CASSPTGSWNTGELFF	TGTGCCAGCAGCCCCACCGGGTCCTGGAACACCGGGGAGCTGTTTTTT
TRBD1	TRBV6-5	TRBJ2-7	NA	CASRQGAYEQYF	TGTGCCAGCAGACAGGGGGCCTACGAGCAGTACTTC
NA	TRBV5-1	TRBJ1-2	NA	CASSLMDGDYGYTF	TGCGCCAGCAGCTTGATGGACGGTGACTATGGCTACACCTTC
NA	TRBV2	TRBJ1-2	NA	CASGRGGSGYTF	TGTGCCAGCGGAAGGGGCGGATCGGGCTACACCTTC
NA	TRBV6-5	TRBJ2-3	NA	CASSYRQGSMGDTQYF	TGTGCCAGCAGTTACCGTCAAGGTAGCATGGGAGATACGCAGTATTTT
TRBD2	TRBV5-4	TRBJ2-1	NA	CASSFGGNLDNEQFF	TGTGCCAGCAGTTTCGGGGGGAATTTGGACAATGAGCAGTTCTTC
TRBD2	TRBV4-2	TRBJ2-1	NA	CASSRTSRVEQFF	TGTGCCAGCAGCCGGACTAGTCGGGTTGAGCAGTTCTTC
NA	TRBV2	TRBJ1-1	NA	CASRRGEGTEAFF	TGTGCCAGCAGGAGAGGGGAGGGGACTGAAGCTTTCTTT
NA	TRBV7-3	TRBJ1-6	NA	CASSLRRSYNSPLHF	TGTGCCAGCAGCTTACGTAGGTCCTATAATTCACCCCTCCACTTT
TRBD1	TRBV7-6	TRBJ2-7	NA	CASSLMLGGQSYEQYF	TGTGCCAGCAGCTTAATGTTAGGGGGACAGTCCTACGAGCAGTACTTC
NA	TRBV23-1	TRBJ1-4	NA	CASSQKTGEKLFF	TGCGCCAGCAGTCAAAAGACCGGTGAAAAACTGTTTTTT
NA	TRBV7-9	TRBJ1-2	NA	CASSSDTTPGYTF	TGTGCCAGCAGCTCGGACACCACTCCGGGCTACACCTTC
NA	TRBV18	TRBJ1-1	NA	CASSPPRAATEAFF	TGTGCCAGCTCACCACCGAGGGCGGCCACTGAAGCTTTCTTT
NA	TRBV27	TRBJ2-7	NA	CASSLHRGEGPYEQYF	TGTGCCAGCAGTCTTCACAGGGGGGAGGGACCCTACGAGCAGTACTTC
NA	TRBV28	TRBJ1-3	NA	CASSLGGRNTIYF	TGTGCCAGCTCCCTTGGGGGCAGGAACACCATATATTTT
TRBD1	TRBV28	TRBJ2-1	NA	CASSPTGWSAYNEQFF	TGTGCCAGCAGTCCGACAGGGTGGAGTGCCTACAATGAGCAGTTCTTC
NA	TRBV6-5	TRBJ1-1	NA	CASSYSNQMRSEAFF	TGTGCCAGCAGTTACTCGAATCAGATGCGGTCTGAAGCTTTCTTT
TRBD2	TRBV2	TRBJ2-7	once	CATHETSYFSYEQYF	TGTGCCACCCACGAGACTAGCTACTTCTCCTACGAGCAGTACTTC
NA	TRBV30	TRBJ2-3	once	CAWSLRGTDTQYF	TGTGCCTGGAGTTTGAGGGGCACAGATACGCAGTATTTT
NA	TRBV7-2	TRBJ2-1	NA	CASSLVRAGGEQFF	TGTGCCAGCAGCTTAGTGAGGGCCGGGGGTGAGCAGTTCTTC
NA	TRBV11-3	TRBJ2-7	NA	CASSSRTRDKAYEQYF	TGTGCCAGCAGCTCCCGGACCCGGGACAAAGCCTACGAGCAGTACTTC
NA	TRBV15	TRBJ2-7	NA	CATSRARDNIYEQYF	TGTGCCACCAGCAGGGCCCGGGACAATATCTACGAGCAGTACTTC
TRBD2	TRBV18	TRBJ2-1	NA	CASSQNLAGGFNEQFF	TGTGCCAGCTCACAAAACCTAGCGGGGGGTTTCAATGAGCAGTTCTTC
NA	TRBV6-1	TRBJ2-7	NA	CASSKGYEQYF	TGTGCCAGCAGTAAAGGGTACGAGCAGTACTTC
NA	TRBV29-1	TRBJ2-7	once	CSVDSAGSSEQYF	TGCAGCGTTGATTCGGCTGGGTCGAGCGAGCAGTACTTC
NA	TRBV5-5	TRBJ2-7	NA	CASSFQGTEQYF	TGTGCCAGCAGCTTCCAGGGGACCGAGCAGTACTTC
NA	TRBV25-1	TRBJ1-5	few	CASAKSGGIDQPQHF	TGTGCCAGCGCGAAGTCTGGGGGGATAGACCAGCCCCAGCATTTT
NA	TRBV13	TRBJ1-1	NA	CASRWQGGTEAFF	TGTGCCAGCAGGTGGCAGGGAGGCACTGAAGCTTTCTTT
NA	TRBV9	TRBJ2-3	NA	CASSVAAGRSTDTQYF	TGTGCCAGCAGCGTAGCGGCGGGACGCAGCACAGATACGCAGTATTTT
NA	TRBV18	TRBJ2-1	NA	CASSPQARSSYNEQFF	TGTGCCAGCTCACCACAGGCGCGTAGCTCCTACAATGAGCAGTTCTTC
NA	TRBV10-2	TRBJ2-5	NA	CASSEVQITLGTQYF	TGCGCCAGCAGTGAGGTTCAAATTACCCTGGGGACCCAGTACTTC
TRBD1	TRBV2	TRBJ1-4	once	CASLRQGIANEKLFF	TGTGCCAGCCTTCGACAGGGCATAGCTAATGAAAAACTGTTTTTT
NA	TRBV11-2	TRBJ1-1	NA	CASSLIINWGTEAFF	TGTGCCAGCAGCTTAATAATCAACTGGGGTACTGAAGCTTTCTTT
NA	TRBV6-4	TRBJ2-7	NA	CASSYSGAYEQYF	TGTGCCAGCAGTTATTCAGGGGCCTACGAGCAGTACTTC
TRBD1	TRBV5-4	TRBJ1-6	NA	CASSTRDRNLYNSPLHF	TGTGCCAGCAGCACCCGGGACAGGAACCTTTATAATTCACCCCTCCACTTT
NA	TRBV6-5	TRBJ1-3	NA	CASSGQISGNAIYF	TGTGCCAGCAGTGGGCAGATCTCTGGAAACGCCATATATTTT
NA	TRBV2	TRBJ2-7	NA	CASRETGDTYEQYF	TGTGCCAGCAGAGAGACAGGCGATACCTACGAGCAGTACTTC
TRBD1	TRBV19	TRBJ2-5	NA	CASSGTGYQETQYF	TGTGCCAGTAGCGGGACAGGCTACCAAGAGACCCAGTACTTC
NA	TRBV7-6	TRBJ1-2	NA	CASSLRQNYGYTF	TGTGCCAGCAGCTTACGACAGAATTATGGCTACACCTTC
NA	TRBV5-6	TRBJ1-2	few	CASKSGRNYGYTF	TGTGCCAGTAAATCAGGTCGGAACTATGGCTACACCTTC
NA	TRBV6-5	TRBJ2-3	NA	CASSSISTQYF	TGTGCCAGCAGTTCCATATCCACGCAGTATTTT
NA	TRBV28	TRBJ2-7	NA	CASSRGGQSYEQYF	TGTGCCAGCAGTCGAGGTGGACAGTCCTACGAGCAGTACTTC
NA	TRBV11-2	TRBJ1-1	NA	CASKGAGSTEAFF	TGTGCCAGCAAAGGAGCAGGGTCCACTGAAGCTTTCTTT
NA	TRBV27	TRBJ1-3	once	CASSSGTPSGNTIYF	TGTGCCAGCAGTTCGGGAACCCCCTCTGGAAACACCATATATTTT
NA	TRBV6-6	TRBJ1-5	NA	CASSSSGNRPQHF	TGTGCCAGCAGTTCCTCAGGGAATCGGCCCCAGCATTTT
NA	TRBV2	TRBJ2-7	NA	CASRLRSARSGSEGQYF	TGTGCCAGCAGACTACGCTCAGCCAGGAGTGGTTCTGAAGGGCAGTACTTC
NA	TRBV5-4	TRBJ1-3	NA	CASSLEPGIPGGNTIYF	TGTGCCAGCAGCTTGGAGCCCGGGATACCTGGTGGAAACACCATATATTTT
NA	TRBV30	TRBJ2-1	NA	CARRGRGSNEQFF	TGTGCCCGCCGTGGTCGAGGGAGCAATGAGCAGTTCTTC
NA	TRBV10-1	TRBJ2-3	few	CASSESTGPSTADTQYF	TGCGCCAGCAGTGAGTCGACGGGACCCAGCACTGCAGATACGCAGTATTTT
NA	TRBV6-6	TRBJ2-7	NA	CASSYLLGYEQYF	TGTGCCAGCAGTTACTTATTGGGCTACGAGCAGTACTTC
TRBD2	TRBV14	TRBJ2-3	NA	CASSRALAGGGDTQYF	TGTGCCAGCAGCCGGGCACTAGCGGGAGGAGGAGATACGCAGTATTTT